Sequencing of this T cell receptor (beta chain) was carried out in a study of blood T cell repertoires in COVID-19. Study background: Nucleic acid was either cDNA or gDNA, and it came from T cells, B-cell-depleted T cells, or PBMCs.

Authors' methods: The assay estimated nucleated cells by amplifying reference gene primers. Using immunoSEQ multiplex PCR, the repertoire was profiled, and TCRdb retains in-frame clones only, with some absent. Clone size and V and J calls were adopted from that table, with D and trimming inferred from the DNA. Here the sample spans 390,000 or so clones, roughly 89% being singletons. Everyone who took part was roughly 18 to 89 years old, and they came from 24 US areas. Cohort placement rested on clinical history that participants reported themselves. The CDR3 spans 15 residues. Trimming shortened V by 0 bases and J by 6 bases, and 12 bases separated the two germline ends. Germline assignment: CDR1 SGHNT and CDR2 YYREEE (reference sequence).

The V and J genes are TRBV5-4 and TRBJ1-4, with D uncertain. This receptor was taken from a woman aged 45-59 years who had recovered from COVID-19. The sample comprised PBMCs or T cells enriched from blood (not recorded which). The CDR3 region has the DNA TGTGCCAGCAGCTTGGGGCGGAGGTCGGATGAAAAACTGTTTTTT. Its translation: CASSLGRRSDEKLFF.